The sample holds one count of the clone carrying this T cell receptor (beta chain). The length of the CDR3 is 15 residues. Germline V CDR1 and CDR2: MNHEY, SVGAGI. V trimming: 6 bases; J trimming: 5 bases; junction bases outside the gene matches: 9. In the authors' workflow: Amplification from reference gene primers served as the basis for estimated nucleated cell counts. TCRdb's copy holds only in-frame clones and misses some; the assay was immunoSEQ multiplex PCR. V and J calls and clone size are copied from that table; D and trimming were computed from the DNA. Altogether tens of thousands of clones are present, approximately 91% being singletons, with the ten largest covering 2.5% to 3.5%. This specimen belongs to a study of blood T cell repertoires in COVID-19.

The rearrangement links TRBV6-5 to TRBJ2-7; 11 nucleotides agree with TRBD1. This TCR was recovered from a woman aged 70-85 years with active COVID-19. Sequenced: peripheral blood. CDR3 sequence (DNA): TGTGCCAGCAGGAGGACAGGGGGCGCAAGGCACGAGCAGTACTTC. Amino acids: CASRRTGGARHEQYF.